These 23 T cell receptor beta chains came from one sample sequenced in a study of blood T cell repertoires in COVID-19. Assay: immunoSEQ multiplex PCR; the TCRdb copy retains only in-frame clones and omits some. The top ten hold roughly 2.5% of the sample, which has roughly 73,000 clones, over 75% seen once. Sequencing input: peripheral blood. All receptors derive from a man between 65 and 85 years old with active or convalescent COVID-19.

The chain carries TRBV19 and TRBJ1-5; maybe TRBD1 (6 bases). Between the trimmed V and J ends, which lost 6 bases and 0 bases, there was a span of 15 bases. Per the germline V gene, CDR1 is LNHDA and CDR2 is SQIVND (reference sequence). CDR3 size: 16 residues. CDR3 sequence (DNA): TGTGCCAGTAGGGACAGATTACGAAATAGCAATCAGCCCCAGCATTTT. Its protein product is CASRDRLRNSNQPQHF.

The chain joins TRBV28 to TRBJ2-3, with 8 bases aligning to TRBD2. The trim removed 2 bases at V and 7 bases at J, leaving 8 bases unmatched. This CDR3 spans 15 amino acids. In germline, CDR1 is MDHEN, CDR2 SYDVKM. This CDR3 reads CASSLGTRGSHTQYF. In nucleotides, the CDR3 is TGTGCCAGCAGTTTAGGGACTAGGGGGTCCCATACGCAGTATTTT.

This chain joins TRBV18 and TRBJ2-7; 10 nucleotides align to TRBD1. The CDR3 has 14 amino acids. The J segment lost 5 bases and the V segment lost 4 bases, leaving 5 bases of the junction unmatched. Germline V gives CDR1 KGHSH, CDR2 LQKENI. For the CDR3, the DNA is TGTGCCAGCTCACTGGGGACAGGGGAAGACGAGCAGTACTTC. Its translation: CASSLGTGEDEQYF.

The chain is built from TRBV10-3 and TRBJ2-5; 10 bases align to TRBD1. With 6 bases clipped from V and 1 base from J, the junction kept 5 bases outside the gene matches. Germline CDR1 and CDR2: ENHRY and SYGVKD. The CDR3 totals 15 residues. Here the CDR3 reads CAIRADRGPQETQYF. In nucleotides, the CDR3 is TGTGCCATCAGGGCTGACAGGGGGCCCCAAGAGACCCAGTACTTC.

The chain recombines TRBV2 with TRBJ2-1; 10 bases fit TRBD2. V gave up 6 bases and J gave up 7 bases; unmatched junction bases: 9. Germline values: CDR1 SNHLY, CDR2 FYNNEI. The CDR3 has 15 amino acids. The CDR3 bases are TGTGCCAGCAGCGCCACTAGCGGGGCCCGAAATGAGCAGTTCTTC. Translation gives CASSATSGARNEQFF.

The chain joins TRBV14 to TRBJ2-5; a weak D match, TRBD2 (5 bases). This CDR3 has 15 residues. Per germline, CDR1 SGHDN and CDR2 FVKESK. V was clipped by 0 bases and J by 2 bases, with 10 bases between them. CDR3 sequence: CASSQDEGFQETQYF. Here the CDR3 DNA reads TGTGCCAGCAGCCAAGACGAGGGTTTTCAAGAGACCCAGTACTTC.

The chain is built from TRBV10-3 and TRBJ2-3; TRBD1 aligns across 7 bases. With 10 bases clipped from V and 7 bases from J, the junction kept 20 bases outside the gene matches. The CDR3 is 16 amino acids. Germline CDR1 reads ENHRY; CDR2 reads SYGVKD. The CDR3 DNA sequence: TGTGCCAGCTCGGAGCTACCGGGGACAGTTCCTCATACGCAGTATTTT. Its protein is CASSELPGTVPHTQYF.

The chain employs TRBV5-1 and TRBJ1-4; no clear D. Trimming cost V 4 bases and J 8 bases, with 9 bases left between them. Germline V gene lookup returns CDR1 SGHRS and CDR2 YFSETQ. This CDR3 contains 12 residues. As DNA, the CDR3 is TGCGCCAGCAGCCCAGAGGGCGAAAAACTGTTTTTT. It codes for CASSPEGEKLFF. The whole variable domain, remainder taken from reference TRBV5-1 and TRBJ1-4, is KAGVTQTPRYLIKTRGQQVTLSCSPISGHRSVSWYQQTPGQGLQFLFEYFSETQRNKGNFPGRFSGRQFSNSRSEMNVSTLELGDSALYLCASSPEGEKLFFGSGTQLSVL.

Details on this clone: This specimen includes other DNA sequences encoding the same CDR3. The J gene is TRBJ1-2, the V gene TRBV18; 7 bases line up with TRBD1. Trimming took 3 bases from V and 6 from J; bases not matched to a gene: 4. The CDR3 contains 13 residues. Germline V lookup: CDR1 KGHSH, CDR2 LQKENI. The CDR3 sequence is CASSPTGEDGYTF. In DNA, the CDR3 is TGTGCCAGCTCACCCACAGGGGAGGATGGCTACACCTTC.

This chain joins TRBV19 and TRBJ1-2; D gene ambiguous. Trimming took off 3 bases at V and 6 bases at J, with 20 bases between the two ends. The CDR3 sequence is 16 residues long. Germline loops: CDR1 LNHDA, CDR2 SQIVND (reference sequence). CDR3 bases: TGTGCCAGTAGTATTGGTAAAGGAGGGCCGGAGAATGGCTACACCTTC. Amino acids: CASSIGKGGPENGYTF.

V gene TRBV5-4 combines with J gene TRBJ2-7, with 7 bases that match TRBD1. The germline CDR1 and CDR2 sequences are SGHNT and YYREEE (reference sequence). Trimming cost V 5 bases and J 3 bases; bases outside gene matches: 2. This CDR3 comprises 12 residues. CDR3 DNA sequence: TGTGCCAGCAGTCGGGACAGCTACGAGCAGTACTTC. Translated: CASSRDSYEQYF.

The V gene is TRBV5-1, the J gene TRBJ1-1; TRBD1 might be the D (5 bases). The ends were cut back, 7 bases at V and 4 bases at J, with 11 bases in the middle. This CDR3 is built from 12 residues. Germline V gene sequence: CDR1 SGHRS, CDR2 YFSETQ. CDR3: CASGRASTEAFF. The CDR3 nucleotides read TGCGCCAGCGGCAGGGCCTCCACTGAAGCTTTCTTT.

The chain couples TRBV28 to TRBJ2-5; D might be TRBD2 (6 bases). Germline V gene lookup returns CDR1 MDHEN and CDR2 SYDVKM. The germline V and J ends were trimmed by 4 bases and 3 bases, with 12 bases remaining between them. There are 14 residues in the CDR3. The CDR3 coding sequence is TGTGCCAGCAGTTCCCCGGAGGGCAAAGAGACCCAGTACTTC. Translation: CASSSPEGKETQYF.

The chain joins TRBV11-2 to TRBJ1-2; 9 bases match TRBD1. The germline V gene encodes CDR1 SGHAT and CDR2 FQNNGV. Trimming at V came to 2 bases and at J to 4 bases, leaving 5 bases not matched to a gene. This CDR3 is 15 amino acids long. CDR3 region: CASSLSTGGTYGYTF. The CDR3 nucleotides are TGTGCCAGCAGCTTAAGCACAGGGGGCACCTATGGCTACACCTTC.

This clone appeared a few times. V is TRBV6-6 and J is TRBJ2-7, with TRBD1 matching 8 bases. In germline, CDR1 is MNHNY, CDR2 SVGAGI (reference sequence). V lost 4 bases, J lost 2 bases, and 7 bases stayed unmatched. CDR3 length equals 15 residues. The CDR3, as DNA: TGTGCCAGCAGTTCCCTCGGGACAGGACCCTACGAGCAGTACTTC. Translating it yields CASSSLGTGPYEQYF.

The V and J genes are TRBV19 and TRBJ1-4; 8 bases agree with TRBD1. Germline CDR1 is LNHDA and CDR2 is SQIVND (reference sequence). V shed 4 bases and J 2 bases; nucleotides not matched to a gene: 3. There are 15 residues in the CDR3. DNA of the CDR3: TGTGCCAGTAGTAGCCAGGGGGCTACTAATGAAAAACTGTTTTTT. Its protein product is CASSSQGATNEKLFF.

The CDR3 region has the DNA TGTGCCAGCAGCCCGTTAGCGGGGGGGAGCACAGATACGCAGTATTTT. As protein: CASSPLAGGSTDTQYF. The chain uses TRBV3-1 (or the pseudogene TRBV3-2) and TRBJ2-3; 11 bases align to TRBD2. The CDR3 extends over 16 amino acids. Germline V gene data show CDR1 as LGHDT and CDR2 as YNNKEL (reference sequence). Unmatched junction bases numbered 3, after V lost 4 bases and J lost 0 bases.

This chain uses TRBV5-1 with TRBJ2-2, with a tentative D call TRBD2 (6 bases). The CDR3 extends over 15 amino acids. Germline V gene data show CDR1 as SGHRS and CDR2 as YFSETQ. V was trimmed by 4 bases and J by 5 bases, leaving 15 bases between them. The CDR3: CASSQPQEGTGELFF. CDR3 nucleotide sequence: TGCGCCAGCAGCCAGCCCCAGGAGGGGACCGGGGAGCTGTTTTTT.

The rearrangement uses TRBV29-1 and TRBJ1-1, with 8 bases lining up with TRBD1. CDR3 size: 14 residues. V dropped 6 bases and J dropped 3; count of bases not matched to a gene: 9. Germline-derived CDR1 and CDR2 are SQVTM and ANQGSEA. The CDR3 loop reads CSVSRTGRDTEAFF. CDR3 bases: TGCAGCGTATCGCGGACAGGGAGGGACACTGAAGCTTTCTTT.

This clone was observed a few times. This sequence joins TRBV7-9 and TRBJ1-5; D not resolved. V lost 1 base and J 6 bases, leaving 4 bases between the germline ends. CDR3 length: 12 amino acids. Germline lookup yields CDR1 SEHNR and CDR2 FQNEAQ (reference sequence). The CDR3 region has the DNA TGTGCCAGCAGCTTAGATATTCAGCCCCAGCATTTT. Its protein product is CASSLDIQPQHF. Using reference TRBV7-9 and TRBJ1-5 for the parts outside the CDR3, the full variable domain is DTGVSQNPRHKITKRGQNVTFRCDPISEHNRLYWYRQTLGQGPEFLTYFQNEAQLEKSRLLSDRFSAERPKGSFSTLEIQRTEQGDSAMYLCASSLDIQPQHFGDGTRLSIL.

Here the CDR3 DNA reads TGTGCCAGCAGCGCGAACAGGGGAACGGGGTCACCCCTCCACTTT. Translating gives CASSANRGTGSPLHF. The chain carries TRBV9 and TRBJ1-6, with TRBD1 matching over 7 bases. The V gene end was trimmed by 3 bases and the J gene end by 10 bases; junction bases not matched to a gene: 10. CDR1 SGDLS and CDR2 YYNGEE come from the germline V gene. There are 15 residues in the CDR3.

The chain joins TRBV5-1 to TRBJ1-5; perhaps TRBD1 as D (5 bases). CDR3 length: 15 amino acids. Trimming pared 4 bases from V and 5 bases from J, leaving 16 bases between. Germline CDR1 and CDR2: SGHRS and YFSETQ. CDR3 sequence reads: CASSPNGRGDQPQHF. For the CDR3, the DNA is TGCGCCAGCAGCCCAAACGGCCGGGGGGATCAGCCCCAGCATTTT.

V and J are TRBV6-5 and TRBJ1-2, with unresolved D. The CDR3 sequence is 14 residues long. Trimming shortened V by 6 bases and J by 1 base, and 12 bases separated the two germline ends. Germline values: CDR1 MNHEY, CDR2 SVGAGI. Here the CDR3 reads CASREAPDNYGYTF. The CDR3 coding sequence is TGTGCCAGCAGAGAGGCACCCGATAACTATGGCTACACCTTC.